This T cell receptor beta chain was found in a study of post-analysis software for immune sequencing data. The overall study: Both relapsing-remitting and secondary progressive multiple sclerosis featured among the disease courses, as did progressive-relapsing multiple sclerosis. Overall study findings and caveats: Roughly 5 TRBV segments, including TRBV5-6, TRBV5-1 and TRBV20-1, were more frequent in patients than controls. Patients with multiple sclerosis recorded significantly lower normalized Chao1 diversity than controls, the study found.

The germline V and J ends were trimmed by 4 bases and 4 bases, with 8 bases remaining between them. The CDR3 extends over 13 amino acids. Germline V gene lookup returns CDR1 SQVTM and CDR2 ANQGSEA. TCR beta libraries were prepared from cDNA with unique molecular identifiers. TCRdb independently ran MiXCR on the PCR reads; one entry per CDR3 protein. The table has more than 500,000 distinct CDR3 sequences, 30% to 40% seen once. This clonotype was seen more than once but under ten times. The antigen remains undetermined. The chain carries TRBV29-1 and TRBJ2-6; D is unclear. Sequencing was done on a sample of blood. The sequence came from a girl younger than 18 with multiple sclerosis. CDR3 coding DNA: TGCAGCGTTGCCCCCCGGGGGGCCAACGTCCTGACTTTC. Encoded protein: CSVAPRGANVLTF.